The TCR beta chain under discussion was sequenced for a study of shared clonotypes between healthy human individuals. CD45RO-negative cells were positively selected for CCR7, leaving out terminally differentiated effector memory CD45RA+ cells. Every one of the donors was a Caucasian adult that lived in Nashville, Tennessee. Comments on this clone: At one boundary the junction diverges from the germline segment, which might be a read error.

CDR1 GTSNPN and CDR2 SVGIG come from the germline V gene (reference sequence). There are 13 residues in the CDR3. Per the original methods: Junction-only immunoSEQ data arrived without quality scores, meaning filtering differed. Clones were read by immunoSEQ multiplex PCR, and TCRdb kept only the in-frame ones, dropping some. The DNA was the basis for D and trimming; V, J and clone size are from that table. The sample yields about 2 million clones, just under 95% seen once. This TCR derives from a young man in good health. The sequencing sample was made of naive CD8+ T cells sorted from blood. V usage is TRBV30 and J usage is TRBJ1-1; TRBD1 aligns across 9 bases. The CDR3 DNA sequence: TGTGCCTGCAGTGACAGGGGGTCTACTGAAGCTTTCTTT. It translates to CACSDRGSTEAFF.